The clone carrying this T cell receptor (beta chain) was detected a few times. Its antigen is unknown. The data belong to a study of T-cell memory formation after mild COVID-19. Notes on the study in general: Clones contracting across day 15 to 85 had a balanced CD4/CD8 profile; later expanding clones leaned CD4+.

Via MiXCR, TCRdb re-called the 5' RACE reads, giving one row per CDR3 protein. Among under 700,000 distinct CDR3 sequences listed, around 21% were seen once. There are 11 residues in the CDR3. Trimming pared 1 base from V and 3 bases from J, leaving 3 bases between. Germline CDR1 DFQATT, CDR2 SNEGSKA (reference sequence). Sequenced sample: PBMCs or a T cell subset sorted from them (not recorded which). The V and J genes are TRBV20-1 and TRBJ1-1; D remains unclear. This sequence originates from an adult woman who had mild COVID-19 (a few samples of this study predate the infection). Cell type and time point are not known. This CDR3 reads CSARVDTEAFF. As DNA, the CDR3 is TGCAGTGCTAGAGTAGACACTGAAGCTTTCTTT.